The sequence of this T cell receptor (beta chain) was determined in a study of chemoradiotherapy in HPV16-positive cancers. Points from the study as a whole: In HPV16-positive patients, HPV-responsive T-cell expansion tracked better recurrence-free survival. Candidate HPV-specific clones and E7-related TCR motifs grew in tumor during treatment.

Points on this clone: Antigen unknown.

Clones were read by immunoSEQ multiplex PCR, and TCRdb kept only the in-frame ones, dropping some. The profile shows just under 40,000 clones, about 77% of them singletons. The source is a human donor with HPV-associated anogenital cancer. Sequencing was performed on blood, taken from a patient who underwent chemoradiotherapy.

CDR3 nucleotide sequence: TGTGCCAGCAGCGACGGCAGGGCGGGGGAGACCCAGTACTTC. It is translated as CASSDGRAGETQYF. The chain couples TRBV7-9 to TRBJ2-5, with D perhaps TRBD2 (6 bases). This CDR3 has 14 amino acids. V was clipped by 5 bases and J by 5 bases, with 15 bases between them. CDR1 is SEHNR, CDR2 FQNEAQ, per germline (reference sequence).